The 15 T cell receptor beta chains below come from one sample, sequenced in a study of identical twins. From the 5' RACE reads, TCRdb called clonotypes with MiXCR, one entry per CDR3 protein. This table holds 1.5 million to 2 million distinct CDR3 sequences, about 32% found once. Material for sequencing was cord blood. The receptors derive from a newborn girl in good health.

This chain's CDR3 is CASSASGGDEQYF. CDR3 DNA: TGTGCCAGCAGCGCTAGCGGGGGCGATGAGCAGTACTTC. The gene calls are TRBV7-2 and TRBJ2-5; 10 positions agree with TRBD2. CDR3 length equals 13 residues. V was pared by 5 bases and J by 11 bases, with 8 bases of the junction left unmatched. Germline values: CDR1 SGHTA, CDR2 FQGNSA.

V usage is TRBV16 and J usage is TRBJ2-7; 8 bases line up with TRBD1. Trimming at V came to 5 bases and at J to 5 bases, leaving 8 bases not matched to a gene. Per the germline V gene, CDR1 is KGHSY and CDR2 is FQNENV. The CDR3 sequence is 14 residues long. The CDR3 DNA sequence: TGTGCCAGCAGCAGGACAGGGAAAAACGACGAGCAGTACTTC. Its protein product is CASSRTGKNDEQYF.

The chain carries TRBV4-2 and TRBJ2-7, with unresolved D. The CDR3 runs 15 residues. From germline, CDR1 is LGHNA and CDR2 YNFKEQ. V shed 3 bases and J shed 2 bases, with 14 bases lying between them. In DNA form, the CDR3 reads TGTGCCAGCAGCCACAAGGCGGCAAGAACCTACGAGCAGTACTTC. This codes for CASSHKAARTYEQYF.

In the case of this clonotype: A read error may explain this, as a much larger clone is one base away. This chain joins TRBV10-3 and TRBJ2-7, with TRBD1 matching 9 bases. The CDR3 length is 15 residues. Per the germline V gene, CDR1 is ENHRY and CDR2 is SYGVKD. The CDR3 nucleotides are TGTGCCGTCAGTGAGTCGAACAGGGGGCTCGACGAGCAGTACTTC. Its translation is CAVSESNRGLDEQYF.

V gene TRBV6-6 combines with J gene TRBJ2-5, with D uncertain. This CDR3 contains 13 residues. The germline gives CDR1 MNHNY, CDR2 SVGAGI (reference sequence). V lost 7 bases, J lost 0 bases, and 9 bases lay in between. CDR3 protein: CASTSSNQETQYF. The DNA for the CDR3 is TGTGCCAGCACGAGTAGCAACCAAGAGACCCAGTACTTC.

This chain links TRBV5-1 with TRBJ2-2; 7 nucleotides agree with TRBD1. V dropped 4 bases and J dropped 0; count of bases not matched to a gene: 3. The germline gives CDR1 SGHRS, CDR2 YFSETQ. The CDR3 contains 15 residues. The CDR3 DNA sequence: TGCGCCAGCAGCAATACAGGGGCGAACACCGGGGAGCTGTTTTTT. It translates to CASSNTGANTGELFF.

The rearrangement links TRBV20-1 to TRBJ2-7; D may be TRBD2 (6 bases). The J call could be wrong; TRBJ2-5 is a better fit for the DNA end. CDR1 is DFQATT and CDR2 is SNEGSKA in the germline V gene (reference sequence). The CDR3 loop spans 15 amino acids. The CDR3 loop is CSATTGAVAGETQYF. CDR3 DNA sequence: TGCAGTGCTACGACGGGAGCTGTTGCAGGAGAGACCCAGTACTTC.

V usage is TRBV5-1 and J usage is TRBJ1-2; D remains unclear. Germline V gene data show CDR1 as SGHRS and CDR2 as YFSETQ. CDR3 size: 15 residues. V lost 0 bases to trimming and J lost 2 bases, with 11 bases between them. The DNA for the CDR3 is TGCGCCAGCAGCTTGGGGCTCGGTGGCAACTATGGCTACACCTTC. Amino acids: CASSLGLGGNYGYTF.

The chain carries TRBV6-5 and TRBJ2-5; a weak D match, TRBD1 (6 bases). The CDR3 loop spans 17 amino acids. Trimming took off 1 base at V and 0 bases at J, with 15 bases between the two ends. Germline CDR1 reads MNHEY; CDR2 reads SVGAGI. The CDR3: CASSYYSRTAYQETQYF. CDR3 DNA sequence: TGTGCCAGCAGTTACTACTCGCGGACAGCGTACCAAGAGACCCAGTACTTC.

CDR3 residues: CASSWDWANTGELFF. CDR3 bases: TGTGCCAGCAGCTGGGACTGGGCTAACACCGGGGAGCTGTTTTTT. The V and J genes are TRBV7-2 and TRBJ2-2; perhaps TRBD2 as D (6 bases). V lost 4 bases and J 2 bases, leaving 11 bases between the germline ends. The CDR3 extends over 15 amino acids. The germline gives CDR1 SGHTA, CDR2 FQGNSA. Variable domain in full (rest from reference TRBV7-2 and TRBJ2-2): GAGVSQSPSNKVTEKGKDVELRCDPISGHTALYWYRQSLGQGLEFLIYFQGNSAPDKSGLPSDRFSAERTGGSVSTLTIQRTQQEDSAVYLCASSWDWANTGELFFGEGSRLTVL.

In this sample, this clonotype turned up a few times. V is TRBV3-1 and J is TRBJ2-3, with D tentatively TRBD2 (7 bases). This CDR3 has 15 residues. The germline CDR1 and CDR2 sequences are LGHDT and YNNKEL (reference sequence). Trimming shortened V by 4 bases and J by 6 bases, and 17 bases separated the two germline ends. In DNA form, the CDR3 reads TGTGCCAGCAGCCTTTTCGGGGGGCCACCGGATACGCAGTATTTT. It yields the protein CASSLFGGPPDTQYF.

CDR3 sequence: CAISEMTPDTQYF. In DNA, the CDR3 is TGTGCCATCAGTGAGATGACCCCAGATACGCAGTATTTT. The J gene is TRBJ2-3, the V gene TRBV10-3; D is ambiguous. In germline, CDR1 is ENHRY, CDR2 SYGVKD. With 2 bases removed from V and 4 bases from J, the gap between germline ends came to 7 bases. The CDR3 runs 13 residues.

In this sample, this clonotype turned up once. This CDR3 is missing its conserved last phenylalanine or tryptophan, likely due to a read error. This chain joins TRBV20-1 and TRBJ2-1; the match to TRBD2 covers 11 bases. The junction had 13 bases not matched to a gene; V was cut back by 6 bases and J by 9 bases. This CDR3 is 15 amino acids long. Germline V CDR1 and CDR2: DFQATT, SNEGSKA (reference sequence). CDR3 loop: CSASHTSGRTGEQFV. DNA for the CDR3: TGCAGTGCCAGCCACACTAGCGGGAGAACGGGTGAGCAGTTCGTC.

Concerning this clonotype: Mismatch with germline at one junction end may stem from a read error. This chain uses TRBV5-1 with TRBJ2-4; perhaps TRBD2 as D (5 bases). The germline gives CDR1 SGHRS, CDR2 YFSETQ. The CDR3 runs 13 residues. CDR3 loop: CASSGVAKNIRYF. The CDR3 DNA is TGCGCCAGCTCCGGGGTAGCCAAAAACATTCGGTACTTC.

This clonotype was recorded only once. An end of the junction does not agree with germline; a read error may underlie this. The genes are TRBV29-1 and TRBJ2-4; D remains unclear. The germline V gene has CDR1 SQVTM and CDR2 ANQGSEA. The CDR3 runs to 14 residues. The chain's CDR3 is CGVGLLAGQNIQYF. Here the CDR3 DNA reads TGCGGCGTTGGCCTTTTGGCAGGTCAAAACATTCAGTACTTC.